This T cell receptor (beta chain) was captured in a study of T cells in Graves' hyperthyroidism and ophthalmopathy. About the study: Peripheral blood collection took place at initial diagnosis, before any treatment.

This CDR3 contains 15 residues. V lost 0 bases and J lost 0, with 7 bases in between. The V gene's germline CDR1 is SGDLS and CDR2 YYNGEE. This clonotype was found many times. Its antigen is not known. The hyperthyroidism patients had all been newly diagnosed, and their disease duration was under 2 months. Their ages ranged from 18 to 65 years. Patients were excluded because of uncontrolled infection, other autoimmune disease, pregnancy or lactation. Overall study results and limits: Most clonotypes that expanded in the thyroid above 0.001 also showed up in blood.

Template material for amplifying TCR beta CDR3 regions consisted of RNA transcripts. HTBI primers were employed in a first-round RT-PCR of the TCR CDR3. TCRdb re-analysed the multiplex PCR reads in MiXCR, keeping a single row per CDR3 protein. The sample carries approximately 430,000 distinct CDR3 sequences, roughly 14% recorded once. Source material: blood. This sequence joins TRBV9 and TRBJ2-1, with D hard to call. The sequence was collected from a woman aged 18-29 years with Graves' hyperthyroidism. CDR3 sequence (DNA): TGTGCCAGCAGCGTAGGGCCCTTCTCCTACAATGAGCAGTTCTTC. It is translated as CASSVGPFSYNEQFF.